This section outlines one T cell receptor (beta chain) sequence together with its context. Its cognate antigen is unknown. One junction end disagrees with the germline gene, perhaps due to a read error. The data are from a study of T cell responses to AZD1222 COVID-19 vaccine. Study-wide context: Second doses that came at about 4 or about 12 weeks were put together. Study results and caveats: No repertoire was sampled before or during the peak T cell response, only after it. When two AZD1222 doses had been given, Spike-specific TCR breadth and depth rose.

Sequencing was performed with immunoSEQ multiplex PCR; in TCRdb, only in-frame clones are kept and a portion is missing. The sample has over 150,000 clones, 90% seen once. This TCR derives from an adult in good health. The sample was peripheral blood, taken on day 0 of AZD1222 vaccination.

The CDR3: CASRWTVYDEQFF. In DNA, the CDR3 is TGTGCCAGCAGATGGACAGTCTACGATGAGCAGTTCTTC. This rearrangement joins TRBV6-5 to TRBJ2-1; D perhaps matches TRBD1 (6 bases). The CDR3 is made up of 13 amino acids. CDR1 and CDR2 (germline): MNHEY, SVGAGI.